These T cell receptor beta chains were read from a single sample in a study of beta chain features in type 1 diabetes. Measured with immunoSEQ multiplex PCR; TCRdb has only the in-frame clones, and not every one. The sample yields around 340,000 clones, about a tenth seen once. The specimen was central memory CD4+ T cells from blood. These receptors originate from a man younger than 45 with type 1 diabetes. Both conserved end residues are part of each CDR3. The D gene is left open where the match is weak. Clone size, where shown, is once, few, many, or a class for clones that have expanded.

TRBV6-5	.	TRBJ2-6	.	CASSYARGRRTNVLTF	TGTGCCAGCAGTTACGCTCGGGGCCGGAGGACCAACGTCCTGACTTTC
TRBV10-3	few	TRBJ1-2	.	CAISVEQVPYGYTF	TGTGCCATCAGTGTGGAGCAGGTTCCCTATGGCTACACCTTC
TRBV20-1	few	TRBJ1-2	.	CSARNPNGYTF	TGCAGTGCTAGGAATCCGAATGGCTACACCTTC
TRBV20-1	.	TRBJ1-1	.	CSADRALEAFF	TGCAGTGCTGACCGGGCTTTAGAAGCTTTCTTT
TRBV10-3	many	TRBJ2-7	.	CAIKDTSYEQYF	TGTGCCATCAAGGACACATCCTACGAGCAGTACTTC
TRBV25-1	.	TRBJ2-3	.	CASSVLGGGPTDTQYF	TGTGCCAGCAGTGTCCTCGGAGGGGGCCCCACAGATACGCAGTATTTT
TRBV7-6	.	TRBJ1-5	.	CASSRTYNQPQHF	TGTGCCAGCAGCCGGACATACAATCAGCCCCAGCATTTT
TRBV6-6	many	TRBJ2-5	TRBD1	CASRDRGQETQYF	TGTGCCAGCAGGGACAGGGGGCAAGAGACCCAGTACTTC
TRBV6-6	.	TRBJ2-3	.	CASSQQGFDTDTQYF	TGTGCCAGCAGTCAACAGGGATTCGACACAGATACGCAGTATTTT
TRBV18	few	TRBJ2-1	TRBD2	CASSLGLAVYNEQFF	TGTGCCAGCTCACTTGGACTAGCGGTCTACAATGAGCAGTTCTTC
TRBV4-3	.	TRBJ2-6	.	CASSQDWTVSGANVLTF	TGCGCCAGCAGCCAAGATTGGACAGTCTCTGGGGCCAACGTCCTGACTTTC
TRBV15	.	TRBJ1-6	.	CATSRGYSPLHF	TGTGCCACCAGCAGAGGTTATTCACCCCTCCACTTT
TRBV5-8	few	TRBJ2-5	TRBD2	CASSLDASGAVTQYF	TGTGCCAGCAGCTTGGACGCTAGCGGGGCGGTAACCCAGTACTTC
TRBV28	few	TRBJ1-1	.	CASSLLTEAFF	TGTGCCAGCAGTTTACTCACTGAAGCTTTCTTT
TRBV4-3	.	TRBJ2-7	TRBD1	CASSQYRDRAYEQYF	TGCGCCAGCAGCCAGTATCGGGACAGGGCCTACGAGCAGTACTTC
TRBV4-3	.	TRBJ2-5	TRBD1	CASSRGETTGFQETQYF	TGCGCCAGCAGCCGAGGAGAAACGACAGGGTTTCAAGAGACCCAGTACTTC
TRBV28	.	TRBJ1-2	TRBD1	CASRTGQGKVHYTF	TGTGCCAGCAGGACTGGACAGGGGAAGGTCCACTACACCTTC
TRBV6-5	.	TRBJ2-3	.	CASSLQGYSTDTQYF	TGTGCCAGCAGCCTTCAGGGTTATAGCACAGATACGCAGTATTTT
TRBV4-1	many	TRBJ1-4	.	CASSQGLDGYNEKLFF	TGCGCCAGCAGCCAAGGACTGGACGGCTATAATGAAAAACTGTTTTTT
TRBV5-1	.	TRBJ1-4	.	CASSLAREGRREKLFF	TGCGCCAGCAGCTTGGCCCGTGAGGGCCGGAGGGAAAAACTGTTTTTT
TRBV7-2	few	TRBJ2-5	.	CASSLEAETQYF	TGTGCCAGCAGCTTAGAGGCGGAGACCCAGTACTTC
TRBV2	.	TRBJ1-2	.	CASSATRNYGYTF	TGTGCCAGCAGCGCGACACGAAACTATGGCTACACCTTC
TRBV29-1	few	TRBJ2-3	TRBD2	CSVDGGAYTDTQYF	TGCAGCGTTGACGGGGGGGCTTACACAGATACGCAGTATTTT
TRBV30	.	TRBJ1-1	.	CAWDLAPRRRNTEAFF	TGTGCCTGGGACCTCGCCCCCCGACGGAGGAACACTGAAGCTTTCTTT
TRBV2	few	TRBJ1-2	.	CASSDRQTYGYTF	TGTGCCAGCAGTGATCGGCAGACCTATGGCTACACCTTC
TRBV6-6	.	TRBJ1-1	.	CASSYATGGLDGEAFF	TGTGCCAGCAGTTACGCCACGGGGGGGCTTGATGGCGAAGCTTTCTTT
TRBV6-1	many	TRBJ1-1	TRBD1	CASSSPGQGVPEAFF	TGTGCCAGCAGTTCCCCGGGACAGGGGGTCCCTGAAGCTTTCTTT
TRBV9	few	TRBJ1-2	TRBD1	CASSAHGQGDYGYTF	TGTGCCAGCAGCGCCCACGGACAGGGTGACTATGGCTACACCTTC
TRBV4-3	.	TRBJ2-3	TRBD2	CASSRQRGGSDTQYF	TGCGCCAGCAGCCGCCAGCGGGGGGGATCAGATACGCAGTATTTT
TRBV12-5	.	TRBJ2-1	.	CASGLRVIGNEQFF	TGTGCTAGTGGTTTGCGGGTAATCGGTAATGAGCAGTTCTTC
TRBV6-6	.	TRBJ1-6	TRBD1	CASSYSNRGLSPLHF	TGTGCCAGCAGTTACTCGAACAGGGGGCTTTCACCCCTCCACTTT
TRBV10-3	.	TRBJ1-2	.	CAISESNYGYTF	TGTGCCATCAGTGAGTCAAACTATGGCTACACCTTC
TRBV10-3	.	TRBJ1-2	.	CAISESDRGWGYTF	TGTGCCATCAGTGAGTCGGACCGCGGGTGGGGCTACACCTTC
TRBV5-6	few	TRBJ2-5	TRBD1	CASSWGQGETQYF	TGTGCCAGCAGCTGGGGACAGGGAGAGACCCAGTACTTC
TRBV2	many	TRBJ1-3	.	CASRVDHSGNTIYF	TGTGCCAGCAGGGTAGACCACTCTGGAAACACCATATATTTT
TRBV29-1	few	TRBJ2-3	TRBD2	CSVEGAGGHTDTQYF	TGCAGCGTTGAAGGGGCGGGGGGGCACACAGATACGCAGTATTTT
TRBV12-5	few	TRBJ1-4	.	CASGLGTYEKLFF	TGTGCTAGTGGTTTGGGCACTTATGAAAAACTGTTTTTT